Each of the 20 T cell receptor beta chains below was sequenced from the same sample in a study of T cells in Graves' hyperthyroidism and ophthalmopathy. RNA transcripts yielded amplified TCR beta CDR3 regions. HTBI primers drove first-round RT-PCR of the TCR CDR3. One entry per CDR3 protein, called by TCRdb with MiXCR from the multiplex PCR reads. Of around 600,000 distinct CDR3 sequences in the sample, approximately 15% were seen once. Material: blood. The receptors come from a young woman with Graves' ophthalmopathy.

This clonotype has only a few counts. This chain joins TRBV7-9 and TRBJ2-2; a possible D gene is TRBD2 (6 bases). Trimming took 1 base from V and 3 from J, leaving 15 bases between them. The germline V gene encodes CDR1 SEHNR and CDR2 FQNEAQ (reference sequence). This CDR3 has 17 amino acids. The CDR3 sequence: CASSLGAGRVHTGELFF. The CDR3 bases are TGTGCCAGCAGCTTAGGCGCGGGACGAGTCCACACCGGGGAGCTGTTTTTT.

This clonotype has at least ten counts. The V gene is TRBV12-5, the J gene TRBJ2-5; D may be TRBD2 (5 bases). The ends were cut back, 6 bases at V and 2 bases at J, with 13 bases in the middle. From germline, CDR1 is LGHNT and CDR2 FRNRAP. This CDR3 has 14 amino acids. The CDR3 loop reads CASGHNSAQETQYF. The CDR3 DNA reads as TGTGCTAGTGGGCATAATAGCGCACAAGAGACCCAGTACTTC.

The genes are TRBV19 and TRBJ2-7, with 8 bases identical to TRBD1. This CDR3 is built from 14 residues. The germline V gene encodes CDR1 LNHDA and CDR2 SQIVND (reference sequence). V dropped 4 bases and J dropped 3; count of bases not matched to a gene: 5. CDR3 nucleotide sequence: TGTGCCAGTAGTAGCCGGACAGGGCACTACGAGCAGTACTTC. Residues: CASSSRTGHYEQYF.

This clonotype was detected many times. The chain joins TRBV6-2 or TRBV6-3 to TRBJ2-4, with TRBD1 matching over 7 bases. The CDR3 runs to 14 residues. The J segment lost 6 bases and the V segment lost 5 bases, leaving 7 bases of the junction unmatched. Germline CDR1 and CDR2: MNHEY and SVGEGT. The CDR3 coding sequence is TGTGCCAGCAGTCTCAGGGGGTATGGAAACATTCAGTACTTC. It is translated as CASSLRGYGNIQYF.

This chain connects TRBV19 to TRBJ1-1; a possible D gene is TRBD1 (5 bases). With 3 bases removed from V and 2 bases from J, the gap between germline ends came to 10 bases. The CDR3 runs 14 residues. Germline loops: CDR1 LNHDA, CDR2 SQIVND (reference sequence). For the CDR3, the DNA is TGTGCCAGTAGTATTACAGGCTCTAACACTGAAGCTTTCTTT. The encoded protein is CASSITGSNTEAFF.

This clonotype was observed many times. The chain combines TRBV27 with TRBJ2-6; D uncertain. This CDR3 has 16 residues. Germline CDR1 and CDR2: MNHEY and SMNVEV (reference sequence). V was clipped by 5 bases and J by 0 bases, with 11 bases between them. The DNA for the CDR3 is TGTGCCAGCAGTGTAACAAGGACCTCTGGGGCCAACGTCCTGACTTTC. Translating it yields CASSVTRTSGANVLTF.

This CDR3 reads CASSPRAGGIAKNIQYF. CDR3 sequence (DNA): TGTGCCAGCTCACCACGGGCAGGGGGGATAGCCAAAAACATTCAGTACTTC. This chain joins TRBV18 and TRBJ2-4, with a tentative D call TRBD1 (7 bases). Germline assignment: CDR1 KGHSH and CDR2 LQKENI. The V end was cut by 1 base, the J end by 0 bases, with 13 bases between. This CDR3 contains 17 residues.

Concerning this clonotype itself: Just one base apart from a much larger clone, this may be a read error. The chain recombines TRBV7-3 with TRBJ2-7; 12 nucleotides match TRBD1. The length of the CDR3 is 15 residues. Per the germline V gene, CDR1 is SGHTA and CDR2 is FQGTGA. The DNA for the CDR3 is TGTGCCAGGAGCTCCGGGACAGGGGGCGCCTACGAGCAGTACTTC. Its translation: CARSSGTGGAYEQYF.

The chain links TRBV9 to TRBJ1-5, with a weak D call TRBD1 (6 bases). In germline, CDR1 is SGDLS, CDR2 YYNGEE. The V end was cut by 3 bases, the J end by 3 bases, with 13 bases between. The CDR3 spans 15 residues. CDR3 nucleotide sequence: TGTGCCAGCAGCGACTCTGGGGGGGCCAATCAGCCCCAGCATTTT. This sequence encodes CASSDSGGANQPQHF.

On this clonotype: This may be a read error, as it is one base from a much larger clone. The genes are TRBV7-9 and TRBJ2-1, with D perhaps matching TRBD1 (6 bases). The CDR3 runs to 11 residues. Trimming removed 5 bases from V and 12 bases from J, with 11 bases in between. Per germline, CDR1 SEHNR and CDR2 FQNEAQ (reference sequence). The CDR3 bases are TGTGCCAGCAGCCCCGGACAGAGGCAGTTCTTC. This codes for CASSPGQRQFF.

A few counts support this clonotype. The chain carries TRBV19 and TRBJ2-2; 9 positions agree with TRBD1. Per germline, CDR1 LNHDA and CDR2 SQIVND (reference sequence). V shed 5 bases, J shed 3 bases, and the junction held 7 bases outside the gene matches. The CDR3 has 16 amino acids. The CDR3 DNA sequence: TGTGCCAGTAGTGACCCACAGGGGGCGGACACCGGGGAGCTGTTTTTT. Translating gives CASSDPQGADTGELFF.

There are a few counts of this clonotype. The chain is built from TRBV3-1 and TRBJ2-1; the D gene is possibly TRBD2 (6 bases). CDR1 and CDR2 from the germline V gene are LGHDT and YNNKEL (reference sequence). V shed 5 bases and J shed 7 bases, with 24 bases lying between them. This CDR3 has 17 residues. CDR3 amino acids: CASSWMGGASALNEQFF. DNA for the CDR3: TGTGCCAGCAGCTGGATGGGCGGGGCTAGCGCACTGAATGAGCAGTTCTTC.

This clonotype showed up just once. With a much larger clone just one base away, this may be a read error. The chain employs TRBV9 and TRBJ1-1, with D possibly being TRBD1 (5 bases). Germline CDR1 and CDR2: SGDLS and YYNGEE. Trimming removed 5 bases from V and 1 base from J, with 18 bases in between. CDR3 length: 16 amino acids. The CDR3 here is CASRAPPGDGNTEAFF. CDR3 sequence (DNA): TGTGCCAGCAGAGCCCCTCCTGGGGACGGGAACACTGAAGCTTTCTTT.

The gene calls are TRBV28 and TRBJ2-1; 10 bases align to TRBD1. Germline V CDR1 and CDR2: MDHEN, SYDVKM. V shed 5 bases, J shed 7 bases, and the junction held 8 bases outside the gene matches. CDR3 length: 15 amino acids. Here the CDR3 DNA reads TGTGCCAGCAGTGACGGACAGGGGGTTGGGAATGAGCAGTTCTTC. It encodes CASSDGQGVGNEQFF.

In this sample, this clonotype turned up many times. The CDR3 loop reads CASSLVSAARETQYF. The CDR3 DNA follows: TGTGCCAGCAGCTTAGTTTCGGCGGCGCGGGAGACCCAGTACTTC. The V and J genes are TRBV7-6 and TRBJ2-5; the D is unclear. The CDR3 is 15 residues long. Germline values: CDR1 SGHVS, CDR2 FNYEAQ. Deletions cut 1 base from V and 5 bases from J, with 14 bases between.

This clonotype was observed a few times. This chain links TRBV19 with TRBJ2-7; D perhaps matches TRBD1 (5 bases). CDR1 is LNHDA, CDR2 SQIVND, per germline (reference sequence). Trimming shortened V by 3 bases and J by 0 bases, and 12 bases separated the two germline ends. The CDR3 totals 15 residues. Written as DNA, the CDR3 is TGTGCCAGTAGTATTTTAGGACACAGCTCCTACGAGCAGTACTTC. Its protein is CASSILGHSSYEQYF.

This clonotype was observed at least ten times. The V and J genes are TRBV7-2 and TRBJ2-7, with 9 nucleotides matching TRBD2. Germline V CDR1 and CDR2: SGHTA, FQGNSA. The CDR3 contains 15 residues. Losses at the gene ends were 5 bases for V and 2 bases for J; bases not matched to a gene: 7. This CDR3 is CASSITTSGTYEQYF. CDR3 DNA: TGTGCCAGCAGCATAACGACTAGCGGAACCTACGAGCAGTACTTC.

As for this clonotype: This may arise from a read error, as a much more abundant clone is one base away. The rearrangement joins TRBV28 to TRBJ2-3, with 15 positions matching TRBD2. Trimming removed 3 bases from V and 4 bases from J; junction bases left unmatched: 8. CDR3 length: 18 amino acids. Germline lookup yields CDR1 MDHEN and CDR2 SYDVKM. The CDR3 loop is CASSFGLAGGGDADTQYF. The CDR3 DNA reads as TGTGCCAGCAGTTTCGGACTAGCGGGAGGGGGGGACGCAGATACGCAGTATTTT.

This clonotype was picked up many times. The chain employs TRBV6-1 and TRBJ2-3; a weak D match, TRBD1 (7 bases). The V end was cut by 8 bases, the J end by 3 bases, with 18 bases between. This CDR3 is built from 15 residues. CDR1 MNHNS and CDR2 SASEGT come from the germline V gene. The CDR3 reads CASGGQGGVTDTQYF. CDR3 nucleotide sequence: TGTGCCAGCGGAGGTCAGGGGGGCGTGACAGATACGCAGTATTTT.

This clonotype was counted ten times or more. V and J are TRBV6-2 or TRBV6-3 and TRBJ2-1, with 11 nucleotides matching TRBD2. This CDR3 comprises 15 residues. From germline, CDR1 is MNHEY and CDR2 SVGEGT. With V trimmed by 8 bases and J by 2 bases, 5 bases remained unmatched. Here the CDR3 DNA reads TGTGCCAGCCTACTGACTAGCGGGACCTACAATGAGCAGTTCTTC. Translated, it gives CASLLTSGTYNEQFF.